This TCR beta chain was profiled in a study of T cells in Graves' hyperthyroidism and ophthalmopathy. Those patients with uncontrolled infection, other autoimmune disease, pregnancy or lactation were excluded. Amplification of TCR beta CDR3 regions used RNA as the template. A first-round RT-PCR of the TCR CDR3 used the HTBI primer set. One entry per CDR3 protein results from TCRdb running MiXCR on the multiplex PCR reads. The sample lists about 610,000 distinct CDR3 sequences; roughly a sixth were seen once. Trimming removed 5 bases from V and 4 bases from J, with 14 bases in between. The CDR3 runs 14 residues. Germline values: CDR1 LNHNV, CDR2 YYDKDF (reference sequence).

This sequence joins TRBV15 and TRBJ1-1; maybe TRBD1 (6 bases). Sequenced sample: blood. The sequence derives from a middle-aged woman with Graves' ophthalmopathy. The CDR3 here is CATSGTTGSTEAFF. In nucleotides, the CDR3 is TGTGCCACCAGCGGAACTACAGGGAGCACTGAAGCTTTCTTT.